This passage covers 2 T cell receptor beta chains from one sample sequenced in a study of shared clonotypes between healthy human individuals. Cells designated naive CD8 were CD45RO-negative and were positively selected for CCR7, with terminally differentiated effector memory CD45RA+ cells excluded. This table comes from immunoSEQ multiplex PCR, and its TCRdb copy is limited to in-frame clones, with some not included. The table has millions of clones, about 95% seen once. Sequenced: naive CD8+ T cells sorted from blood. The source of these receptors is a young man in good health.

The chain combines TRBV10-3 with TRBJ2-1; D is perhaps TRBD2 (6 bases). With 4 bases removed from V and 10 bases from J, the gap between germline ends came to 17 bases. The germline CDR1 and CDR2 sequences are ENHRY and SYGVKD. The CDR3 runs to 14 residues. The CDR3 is CAISAGTGLGEQFF. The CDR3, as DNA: TGTGCCATCAGTGCTGGGACTGGGCTCGGGGAGCAGTTCTTC.

The CDR3 loop is CASSLGLSSNYGYTF. DNA for the CDR3: TGTGCCAGCAGTTTGGGGCTCTCAAGTAACTATGGCTACACCTTC. The V gene is TRBV28, the J gene TRBJ1-2, with a tentative D call TRBD1 (5 bases). The CDR3 loop spans 15 amino acids. The V end lost 3 bases, the J end lost 1 base, and 12 bases lay between the germline ends. CDR1 is MDHEN, CDR2 SYDVKM, per germline.